This entry concerns a single T cell receptor (beta chain). The protocol was immunoSEQ multiplex PCR, while the TCRdb copy is restricted to in-frame clones and leaves out a portion. The sample has tens of thousands of clones, 70% to 90% seen once. This sample stems from a study of blood T cell repertoires in COVID-19. Trimming took off 0 bases at V and 7 bases at J, with 12 bases between the two ends. Per the germline V gene, CDR1 is LGHDT and CDR2 is YNNKEL (reference sequence). The CDR3 runs 14 residues. This rearrangement joins TRBV3-1 (or the pseudogene TRBV3-2) to TRBJ1-2; D is uncertain. This receptor was taken from a woman older than 75 with acute or convalescent COVID-19. Sequencing used peripheral blood. CDR3 sequence reads: CASSQEARWSGYTF. CDR3 DNA sequence: TGTGCCAGCAGCCAAGAAGCCCGATGGTCTGGCTACACCTTC.